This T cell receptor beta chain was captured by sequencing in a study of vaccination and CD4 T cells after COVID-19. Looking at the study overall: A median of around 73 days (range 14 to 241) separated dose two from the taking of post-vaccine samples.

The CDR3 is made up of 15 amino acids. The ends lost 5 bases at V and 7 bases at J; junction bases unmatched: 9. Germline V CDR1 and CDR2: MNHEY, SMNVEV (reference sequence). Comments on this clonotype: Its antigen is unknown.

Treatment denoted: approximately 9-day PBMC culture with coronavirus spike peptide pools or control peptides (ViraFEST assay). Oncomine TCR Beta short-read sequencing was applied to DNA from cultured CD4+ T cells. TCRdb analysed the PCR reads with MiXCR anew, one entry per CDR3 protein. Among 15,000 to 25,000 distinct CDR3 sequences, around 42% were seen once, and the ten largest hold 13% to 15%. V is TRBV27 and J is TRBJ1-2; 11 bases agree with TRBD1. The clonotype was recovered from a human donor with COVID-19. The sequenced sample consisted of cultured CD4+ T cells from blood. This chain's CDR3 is CASSPAGQGAGGYTF. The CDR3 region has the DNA TGTGCCAGCAGTCCCGCAGGACAGGGGGCGGGTGGCTACACCTTC.